What follows is one TCR beta chain and its context. The antigen is not known. A heparinised blood draw that averaged roughly 110 mL was obtained once from each donor. Expressed TCRB transcripts were sequenced because the isolated RNA had all been reverse transcribed beforehand. Produced via immunoSEQ multiplex PCR; TCRdb's table is partial and in-frame only. Of under 900,000 clones listed, 15% to 20% are singletons. This sample stems from a study of beta chain features in type 1 diabetes. Study results and limitations: Shortening of TCRB CDR3s, moderate but significant, appeared in all four CD4+ subsets of Type 1 diabetes patients.

This TCR was recovered from a woman aged 18-29 years in good health. The sequenced sample consisted of naive CD4+ T cells from blood.

The CDR3 bases are TGCGCCAGCAGTCAATGGCGAGACAGGGGGGGACCTAATAGCAATCAGCCCCAGCATTTT. This encodes CASSQWRDRGGPNSNQPQHF. This chain links TRBV23-1 with TRBJ1-5; 9 bases fit TRBD1. Being an ORF, TRBV23-1 has a function that is uncertain. CDR3 size: 20 residues. Trimming took 1 base from V and 0 from J; bases not matched to a gene: 13.